These 18 T cell receptor beta chains share one sample of origin, sequenced in a study of CXCR3-negative and CXCR3-positive naive CD8 T cells. Study-wide points: CXCR3-positive naive cells carried more hydrophobic TRB CDR3s than CXCR3-negative ones.

cDNA libraries for TRB were generated by 5' RACE incorporating UMI labels. TCRdb reprocessed the 5' RACE reads and stores each CDR3 protein as one record, lacking DNA. The sample has approximately 48,000 distinct CDR3 sequences. The antigens of these receptors remain unknown. The sample consisted of naive CXCR3+ CD8+ T cells from blood. Indicated subset: CD45RO-CCR7+CD27+CD95- naive CD8+ T cells expressing CXCR3 (TNR3+). The receptors derive from a human donor in good health. Some clones in this sample may be carry-over from other donors' samples.

The rearrangement uses TRBV7-6 and TRBJ2-3; the TCRdb call, TRBD1, lacks DNA for checking. The CDR3 covers 15 residues. The germline V gene has CDR1 SGHVS and CDR2 FNYEAQ. The CDR3 sequence is CASSSTGGTSDTQYF.

The rearrangement links TRBV5-6 to TRBJ2-2; TCRdb's D call of TRBD1 is untestable without DNA. The CDR3 length is 14 residues. Germline V gene lookup returns CDR1 SGHDT and CDR2 YYEEEE. The CDR3 spells CASSAGQVTGELFF.

The V gene is TRBV6-1, the J gene TRBJ2-7. The germline V gene has CDR1 MNHNS and CDR2 SASEGT. This CDR3 region has 14 residues. CDR3 sequence: CASSDEGSSYEQYF.

The V call is TRBV7-9, the J call TRBJ1-1; checking the TCRdb D call of TRBD1 is not possible without DNA. CDR3 length: 12 amino acids. The germline CDR1 and CDR2 sequences are SEHNR and FQNEAQ (reference sequence). CDR3 protein: CASEGEGTEAFF.

This chain uses TRBV28 with TRBJ2-7; TCRdb proposes TRBD1, but this gene call is untestable without DNA. CDR1 is MDHEN and CDR2 is SYDVKM in the germline V gene. This CDR3 region has 15 residues. The CDR3 here is CASSLYRGLTYEQYF.

This rearrangement joins TRBV9 to TRBJ2-5; no DNA is available, so the TRBD1 call from TCRdb remains unchecked. In germline, CDR1 is SGDLS, CDR2 YYNGEE. The CDR3 sequence is 15 residues long. The CDR3 protein is CASSVLGLPRETQYF.

J is TRBJ2-1 and V is TRBV6-2 or TRBV6-3; without DNA, the TCRdb call of TRBD2 cannot be checked. This CDR3 is 15 amino acids long. Germline V gene lookup returns CDR1 MNHEY and CDR2 SVGEGT. The CDR3 sequence is CASTQGTSGGNEQFF.

This chain links TRBV2 with TRBJ2-1. Germline CDR1 and CDR2: SNHLY and FYNNEI. This CDR3 spans 14 amino acids. CDR3 sequence: CASSVNSSYNEQFF.

This chain joins TRBV6-5 and TRBJ2-6. CDR1 and CDR2 from the germline V gene are MNHEY and SVGAGI. The CDR3 covers 14 residues. CDR3 amino acids: CASSVLSGANVLTF.

J is TRBJ2-5 and V is TRBV20-1; there is no DNA to check the TCRdb D call of TRBD1. CDR3 length equals 15 residues. From germline, CDR1 is DFQATT and CDR2 SNEGSKA (reference sequence). CDR3 in amino acids: CSARDGRTEQETQYF.

The CDR3 sequence is CASSEDGHSNQPQHF. The rearrangement uses TRBV9 and TRBJ1-5. CDR3 length: 15 amino acids. The germline CDR1 and CDR2 sequences are SGDLS and YYNGEE.

J is TRBJ1-6 and V is TRBV25-1; the TCRdb call, TRBD1, lacks DNA for checking. Germline lookup yields CDR1 MGHDK and CDR2 SYGVNS. The CDR3 is made up of 13 amino acids. The CDR3 region is CASRGHRNSPLHF.

The rearrangement uses TRBV2 and TRBJ1-1. Germline lookup yields CDR1 SNHLY and CDR2 FYNNEI. The CDR3 runs 12 residues. CDR3 sequence reads: CASSEARTEAFF.

The chain is built from TRBV5-4 and TRBJ2-1; no DNA is available, so the TRBD1 call from TCRdb remains unchecked. The CDR3 length is 15 residues. The germline V gene has CDR1 SGHNT and CDR2 YYREEE (reference sequence). CDR3 sequence: CASSPPGQSYNEQFF.

The chain has TRBV7-2 and TRBJ2-7. Germline lookup yields CDR1 SGHTA and CDR2 FQGNSA. The CDR3 loop spans 14 amino acids. The chain's CDR3 is CASSPVGRAYEQYF.

The V call is TRBV5-5, the J call TRBJ1-1. The CDR3 has 13 amino acids. Germline V CDR1 and CDR2: SGHKS, YYEKEE (reference sequence). CDR3 loop: CASSLWGTDEAFF.

V gene TRBV7-9 combines with J gene TRBJ2-3; TCRdb names TRBD1, which stays unverified in the absence of DNA. The CDR3 runs to 17 residues. The germline V gene encodes CDR1 SEHNR and CDR2 FQNEAQ (reference sequence). The CDR3 protein is CASSLALSGEPEDTQYF.

The J gene is TRBJ2-7, the V gene TRBV14. The CDR3 runs to 17 residues. Per the germline V gene, CDR1 is SGHDN and CDR2 is FVKESK. The chain's CDR3 is CASSQDLASGDTYEQYF.